Detailed here is one T cell receptor (beta chain). The antigen remains undetermined. The sample is drawn from a study of hypomethylating agent response in myelodysplastic syndrome. Findings and caveats of the study: After hypomethylating agent treatment, diversity and clonality showed no significant change, overall or by response.

Survey resolution used two replicates of about 200 ng, totaling roughly 400 ng DNA. Only in-frame clones appear in the TCRdb table, and some are missing; sequencing was by immunoSEQ multiplex PCR. Counted here are approximately 4,500 clones, roughly 84% occurring once; the ten biggest clones make up around 28%. The V gene's germline CDR1 is SEHNR and CDR2 FQNEAQ (reference sequence). The ends were cut back, 6 bases at V and 0 bases at J, with 13 bases in the middle. CDR3 length: 15 residues. The sample here was bone marrow, taken before or after starting hypomethylating agent treatment for myelodysplastic syndrome (not recorded which). The clonotype originates from a human donor with myelodysplastic syndrome. V is TRBV7-9 and J is TRBJ2-3; D possibly corresponds to TRBD1 (5 bases). The DNA for the CDR3 is TGTGCCAGCAGTCGCGGACACCCAAGCACAGATACGCAGTATTTT. It is translated as CASSRGHPSTDTQYF.